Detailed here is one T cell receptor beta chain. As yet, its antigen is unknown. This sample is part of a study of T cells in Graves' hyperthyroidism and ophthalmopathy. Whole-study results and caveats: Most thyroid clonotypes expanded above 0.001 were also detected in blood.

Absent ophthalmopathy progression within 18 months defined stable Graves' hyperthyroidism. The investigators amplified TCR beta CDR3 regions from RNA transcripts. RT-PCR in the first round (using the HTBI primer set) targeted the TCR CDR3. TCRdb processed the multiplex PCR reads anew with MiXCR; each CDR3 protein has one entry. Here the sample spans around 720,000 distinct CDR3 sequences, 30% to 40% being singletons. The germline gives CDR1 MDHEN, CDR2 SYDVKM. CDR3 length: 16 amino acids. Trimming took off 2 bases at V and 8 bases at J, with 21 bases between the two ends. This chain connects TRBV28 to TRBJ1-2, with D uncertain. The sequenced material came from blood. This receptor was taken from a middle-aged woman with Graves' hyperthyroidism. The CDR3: CASSLEGGSALVGYTF. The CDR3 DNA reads TGTGCCAGCAGTTTAGAGGGCGGGTCGGCACTAGTCGGCTACACCTTC.